The next 21 T cell receptor beta chains were all read from a single sample in a study of vaccination effects on CD4 cells after COVID-19. Expansion with viral peptide pools was applied to antigen-specific CD4+ T cells by the ViraFEST assay prior to sequencing. Subsequent to a culture period of more than 8 days, CD4+ T cells were isolated. Their antigens are not known. The method was immunoSEQ multiplex PCR; TCRdb's version includes in-frame clones alone and lacks a portion of them. The table shows around 79,000 clones, with roughly 74% occurring only once. Material: CD4+ T cells from PBMCs cultured with HCoV-229E spike peptides, obtained before COVID-19 vaccination. The receptors were gathered from a human donor who received a COVID-19 vaccine.

There are a few counts of this clone. The chain is built from TRBV3-1 (or the pseudogene TRBV3-2) and TRBJ1-3; D not certain. The CDR3 covers 20 residues. Trimming stripped 1 base from V and 0 bases from J, with 22 bases between. CDR1 LGHDT and CDR2 YNNKEL come from the germline V gene (reference sequence). The CDR3 nucleotides read TGTGCCAGCAGCCAAGCTCCTGTCTCTACTTCCGTTCTCTCTGGAAACACCATATATTTT. Its protein is CASSQAPVSTSVLSGNTIYF.

This clone turned up a few times. The chain links TRBV5-4 to TRBJ1-4; the D is unclear. The CDR3 totals 14 residues. Trimming took 2 bases from V and 3 from J, leaving 8 bases between them. CDR1 and CDR2 from the germline V gene are SGHNT and YYREEE (reference sequence). The CDR3 protein is CASSFGLANEKLFF. The CDR3 DNA reads as TGTGCCAGCAGCTTCGGTCTGGCTAATGAAAAACTGTTTTTT. Together with reference TRBV5-4 and TRBJ1-4, the CDR3 gives the full variable domain: ETGVTQSPTHLIKTRGQQVTLRCSSQSGHNTVSWYQQALGQGPQFIFQYYREEENGRGNFPPRFSGLQFPNYSSELNVNALELDDSALYLCASSFGLANEKLFFGSGTQLSVL.

V usage is TRBV19 and J usage is TRBJ2-3; D is ambiguous. Per germline, CDR1 LNHDA and CDR2 SQIVND (reference sequence). Between the trimmed V and J ends, which lost 3 bases and 10 bases, there was a span of 14 bases. The length of the CDR3 is 13 residues. Here the CDR3 reads CASSMGFGRSQYF. In DNA form, the CDR3 reads TGTGCCAGTAGTATGGGCTTCGGCCGCTCGCAGTATTTT.

V gene TRBV7-9 combines with J gene TRBJ1-5; D is perhaps TRBD1 (6 bases). This CDR3 is built from 17 residues. CDR1 and CDR2 (germline): SEHNR, FQNEAQ (reference sequence). Trimming removed 5 bases from V and 4 bases from J, with 21 bases in between. In DNA form, the CDR3 reads TGTGCCAGCAGCCCCCGAAAAAAGGGGACACAGAATCAGCCCCAGCATTTT. Protein product: CASSPRKKGTQNQPQHF.

This chain connects TRBV10-2 to TRBJ2-7, with 8 bases fitting TRBD2. Losses at the gene ends were 6 bases for V and 9 bases for J; bases not matched to a gene: 13. Germline lookup yields CDR1 WSHSY and CDR2 SAAADI. This CDR3 comprises 14 residues. Written as DNA, the CDR3 is TGCGCCAGCAGCGCTACTAGCGGACCCCTTCGGCAGTACGTC. Encoded protein: CASSATSGPLRQYV.

This clone turned up a few times. V usage is TRBV24-1 and J usage is TRBJ1-6; perhaps TRBD1 as D (5 bases). Germline CDR1 reads KGHDR; CDR2 reads SFDVKD. The V end lost 5 bases, the J end lost 8 bases, and 9 bases lay between the germline ends. The CDR3 runs to 13 residues. CDR3 protein: CATSGDGHSPLHF. The CDR3 DNA reads TGTGCCACCAGTGGGGACGGACATTCACCCCTCCACTTT.

This clone was picked up a small number of times. The chain joins TRBV2 to TRBJ2-5; no firm D call. The CDR3 consists of 15 residues. Trimming took off 4 bases at V and 7 bases at J, with 19 bases between the two ends. Germline values: CDR1 SNHLY, CDR2 FYNNEI. The CDR3 loop reads CASSGPGLTLGTQYF. CDR3 DNA: TGTGCCAGCAGTGGCCCCGGCCTGACCCTGGGGACCCAGTACTTC.

This chain links TRBV10-3 with TRBJ1-2; 9 bases align to TRBD1. From germline, CDR1 is ENHRY and CDR2 SYGVKD. This CDR3 is built from 16 residues. Trimming removed 2 bases from V and 6 bases from J; junction bases left unmatched: 10. The CDR3 loop reads CAISEMTGTGMDGYTF. The CDR3, as DNA: TGTGCCATCAGTGAGATGACCGGGACAGGGATGGATGGCTACACCTTC.

There are a few counts of this clone. The J gene is TRBJ1-5, the V gene TRBV6-1, with 11 bases lining up with TRBD1. The V gene's germline CDR1 is MNHNS and CDR2 SASEGT. The CDR3 is 17 amino acids. Losses at the gene ends were 3 bases for V and 4 bases for J; bases not matched to a gene: 8. CDR3 sequence: CASSERGTGGLNQPQHF. In DNA, the CDR3 is TGTGCCAGCAGTGAGAGGGGGACAGGGGGTCTAAATCAGCCCCAGCATTTT.

The chain couples TRBV5-4 to TRBJ1-2; a weak D match, TRBD1 (5 bases). The CDR3 is 14 amino acids. V was clipped by 4 bases and J by 5 bases, with 15 bases between them. Germline CDR1 and CDR2: SGHNT and YYREEE (reference sequence). The CDR3 spells CASSPGGVPYGYTF. The CDR3 nucleotides are TGTGCCAGCAGCCCGGGGGGGGTGCCTTATGGCTACACCTTC.

The V call is TRBV18, the J call TRBJ2-3, with TRBD2 identical over 10 bases. The germline CDR1 and CDR2 sequences are KGHSH and LQKENI. This CDR3 is 17 amino acids long. Trimming at V came to 5 bases and at J to 0 bases, leaving 8 bases not matched to a gene. Here the CDR3 reads CASSTATSGTSTDTQYF. CDR3 coding DNA: TGTGCCAGCTCAACGGCTACTAGCGGGACTAGCACAGATACGCAGTATTTT.

The chain recombines TRBV6-5 with TRBJ2-7; D might be TRBD2 (5 bases). The CDR3 sequence is 11 residues long. Germline CDR1 reads MNHEY; CDR2 reads SVGAGI. CDR3 loop: CAAASGWEQYV. CDR3 sequence (DNA): TGTGCAGCTGCCTCGGGGTGGGAGCAGTACGTC.

This chain links TRBV12-3 or TRBV12-4 with TRBJ2-7, with a possible D match to TRBD1 (6 bases). The CDR3 is 12 amino acids. V dropped 6 bases and J dropped 3 bases, with 9 bases sitting between them. The CDR3 is CASRTGHYEQYV. Here the CDR3 DNA reads TGTGCCAGCAGGACAGGCCACTACGAGCAGTACGTC.

The chain couples TRBV5-1 to TRBJ2-5, with D perhaps assigned TRBD1 or TRBD2 (6 bases each). This CDR3 is 18 amino acids long. The V end was cut by 5 bases, the J end by 1 base, with 24 bases between. The V gene's germline CDR1 is SGHRS and CDR2 YFSETQ. The CDR3 sequence: CASSPSGARRGFQETQYF. Here the CDR3 DNA reads TGCGCCAGCAGTCCATCGGGAGCACGGAGGGGGTTCCAAGAGACCCAGTACTTC.

The V and J genes are TRBV19 and TRBJ2-2; 9 positions agree with TRBD1. This CDR3 region has 18 residues. V gave up 3 bases and J gave up 2 bases; unmatched junction bases: 10. Germline CDR1 reads LNHDA; CDR2 reads SQIVND (reference sequence). The CDR3 region is CASSIGQGRPPNTGELFF. The CDR3 region has the DNA TGTGCCAGTAGTATCGGACAGGGGAGGCCTCCAAACACCGGGGAGCTGTTTTTT.

The chain uses TRBV18 and TRBJ2-4; D possibly corresponds to TRBD2 (5 bases). This CDR3 is 16 amino acids long. V lost 1 base to trimming and J lost 5 bases, with 15 bases between them. Germline V CDR1 and CDR2: KGHSH, LQKENI. Here the CDR3 reads CASSPQASTTQNIQYF. The CDR3 nucleotides are TGTGCCAGCTCACCACAGGCTAGCACGACCCAAAACATTCAGTACTTC.

The chain uses TRBV18 and TRBJ1-6; TRBD1 agrees at 7 bases. Germline lookup yields CDR1 KGHSH and CDR2 LQKENI. The V gene end was trimmed by 6 bases and the J gene end by 9 bases; junction bases not matched to a gene: 8. The CDR3 sequence is 14 residues long. The CDR3 sequence: CASSEGQSISPLHF. As DNA, the CDR3 is TGTGCCAGCTCCGAGGGACAGAGTATTTCACCCCTCCACTTT.

The rearrangement links TRBV5-1 to TRBJ2-1; 9 nucleotides align to TRBD2. Germline CDR1 and CDR2: SGHRS and YFSETQ. V gave up 2 bases and J gave up 7 bases; unmatched junction bases: 10. The CDR3 is 16 residues long. This CDR3 reads CASSFPGTSSTNEQFF. As DNA, the CDR3 is TGCGCCAGCAGCTTCCCCGGGACTAGCAGCACAAATGAGCAGTTCTTC.

This chain links TRBV7-8 with TRBJ2-7; perhaps D is TRBD1 or TRBD2 (7 bases each). Trimming took 4 bases from V and 3 from J, leaving 13 bases between them. The CDR3 spans 14 residues. Looked up from germline, CDR1 is SGHVS and CDR2 is FQNEAQ. CDR3 region: CASSSGGAVYEQYV. CDR3 sequence (DNA): TGTGCCAGCAGCTCAGGGGGGGCCGTCTACGAGCAGTACGTC.

This chain connects TRBV5-1 to TRBJ2-2, with 9 bases aligning to TRBD2. Unmatched junction bases numbered 8, after V lost 4 bases and J lost 1 base. Germline V gene lookup returns CDR1 SGHRS and CDR2 YFSETQ. CDR3 size: 17 residues. CDR3 in amino acids: CASSEMLAGVNTGELFF. The CDR3 nucleotides read TGCGCCAGCAGCGAAATGTTAGCGGGGGTGAACACCGGGGAGCTGTTTTTT.

This chain joins TRBV5-1 and TRBJ2-2, with 7 bases matching TRBD1. The trim removed 5 bases at V and 0 bases at J, leaving 10 bases unmatched. The CDR3 is 17 residues long. CDR1 and CDR2 from the germline V gene are SGHRS and YFSETQ. The CDR3 protein is CASSYDGQAPNTGELFF. DNA for the CDR3: TGCGCCAGCAGTTATGATGGACAGGCTCCGAACACCGGGGAGCTGTTTTTT.